The 30 T cell receptor beta chains listed next were all sequenced from one sample in a study of T cell repertoires in cytomegalovirus infection. TCRdb reprocessed the reads with MiXCR, giving one entry per CDR3 protein. The sample has about 260,000 distinct CDR3 sequences, roughly 9% seen once. The specimen sequenced was PBMCs. These receptor sequences come from a human donor in good health (CMV status not recorded). Some clones in this sample may be carry-over from other donors' samples.

This clonotype was counted at least ten times. The rearrangement joins TRBV20-1 to TRBJ2-7; D may match TRBD1 or TRBD2 (6 bases each). Trimming stripped 6 bases from V and 4 bases from J, with 22 bases between. Germline CDR1 is DFQATT and CDR2 is SNEGSKA (reference sequence). The CDR3 is 15 amino acids. The CDR3 protein is CSASRLTGARYEQYF. Here the CDR3 DNA reads TGCAGTGCCTCCCGACTCACGGGGGCGAGGTACGAGCAGTACTTC.

At least ten counts were recorded for this clonotype. CDR3 amino acids: CASSIWGGSEAFF. The CDR3 DNA follows: TGTGCCAGTAGTATCTGGGGGGGCTCTGAAGCTTTCTTT. This chain joins TRBV19 and TRBJ1-1; D might be TRBD1 (6 bases). The CDR3 extends over 13 amino acids. Germline CDR1 and CDR2: LNHDA and SQIVND (reference sequence). The V end lost 3 bases, the J end lost 6 bases, and 11 bases lay between the germline ends.

This clonotype was counted at least ten times. The V gene is TRBV7-6, the J gene TRBJ1-1; TRBD1 is a possible D gene (5 bases). Trimming took 5 bases from V and 7 from J, leaving 17 bases between them. Germline CDR1 is SGHVS and CDR2 is FNYEAQ. The CDR3 extends over 14 amino acids. CDR3: CASSADSGGLEAFF. CDR3 DNA sequence: TGTGCCAGCAGCGCAGACAGCGGGGGACTTGAAGCTTTCTTT.

At least ten counts were recorded for this clonotype. The chain links TRBV20-1 to TRBJ1-2; 8 nucleotides match TRBD1. With 8 bases clipped from V and 1 base from J, the junction kept 6 bases outside the gene matches. CDR1 and CDR2 (germline): DFQATT, SNEGSKA (reference sequence). CDR3 length: 13 amino acids. The CDR3 region is CSPYRGGNYGYTF. CDR3 in DNA: TGCAGTCCTTACAGGGGGGGTAACTATGGCTACACCTTC.

This clonotype was seen many times. The rearrangement links TRBV7-8 to TRBJ1-3; D is perhaps TRBD1 (6 bases). Deletions cut 6 bases from V and 2 bases from J, with 14 bases between. Germline CDR1 SGHVS, CDR2 FQNEAQ. This CDR3 has 15 residues. The CDR3 region has the DNA TGTGCCAGCAGTTCAGGGGAAATTACTGGAAACACCATATATTTT. This encodes CASSSGEITGNTIYF. Based on the CDR3 plus reference TRBV7-8 and TRBJ1-3, the full variable domain is GAGVSQSPRYKVAKRGQDVALRCDPISGHVSLFWYQQALGQGPEFLTYFQNEAQLDKSGLPSDRFFAERPEGSVSTLKIQRTQQEDSAVYLCASSSGEITGNTIYFGEGSWLTVV.

This clonotype was detected ten times or more. The chain is built from TRBV7-2 and TRBJ2-3; 15 bases fit TRBD2. Germline values: CDR1 SGHTA, CDR2 FQGNSA. V dropped 4 bases and J dropped 2; count of bases not matched to a gene: 4. The CDR3 spans 17 residues. CDR3 protein: CASSSGTSGGITDTQYF. DNA of the CDR3: TGTGCCAGCAGCTCCGGGACTAGCGGGGGGATCACAGATACGCAGTATTTT.

Ten or more counts support this clonotype. The chain carries TRBV12-3 or TRBV12-4 and TRBJ1-1; TRBD1 matches at 10 bases. This CDR3 has 16 amino acids. Trimming removed 4 bases from V and 1 base from J; junction bases left unmatched: 6. Here the CDR3 DNA reads TGTGCCAGCAGTTGGGGGACAGGGGTTTCGAACACTGAAGCTTTCTTT. It yields the protein CASSWGTGVSNTEAFF.

A few counts support this clonotype. The chain employs TRBV30 and TRBJ1-6; TRBD1 might be the D (5 bases). Trimming shortened V by 7 bases and J by 8 bases, and 21 bases separated the two germline ends. Germline CDR1 and CDR2: GTSNPN and SVGIG (reference sequence). The length of the CDR3 is 15 residues. CDR3 region: CASHQQDPWDSPLHF. DNA of the CDR3: TGTGCCTCACATCAACAGGACCCGTGGGATTCACCCCTCCACTTT. The variable domain in full, with the rest retrieved from reference TRBV30 and TRBJ1-6, is SQTIHQWPATLVQPVGSPLSLECTVEGTSNPNLYWYRQAAGRGLQLLFYSVGIGQISSEVPQNLSASRPQDRQFILSSKKLLLSDSGFYLCASHQQDPWDSPLHFGNGTRLTVT.

There are a few counts of this clonotype. V usage is TRBV20-1 and J usage is TRBJ1-2; 7 bases line up with TRBD1. There are 14 residues in the CDR3. V shed 4 bases and J 8 bases; nucleotides not matched to a gene: 13. Per the germline V gene, CDR1 is DFQATT and CDR2 is SNEGSKA (reference sequence). The CDR3 DNA sequence: TGCAGTGCTATAGGGGGCGTCGACCTCGGAGGCTACACCTTC. Residues: CSAIGGVDLGGYTF.

This clonotype came up once. The chain joins TRBV7-2 to TRBJ2-1, with a tentative D call TRBD2 (6 bases). This CDR3 is built from 15 residues. Germline assignment: CDR1 SGHTA and CDR2 FQGNSA. The V end lost 2 bases, the J end lost 7 bases, and 15 bases lay between the germline ends. CDR3 DNA: TGTGCCAGCAGCTTATTGCATAGCGGCCTTAATGAGCAGTTCTTC. Its protein product is CASSLLHSGLNEQFF.

This clonotype showed up many times. The CDR3 DNA reads TGTGCCAGCAGCCCGAAGAGGGTGAACAATTCACCCCTCCACTTT. This gives the protein CASSPKRVNNSPLHF. This chain connects TRBV7-6 to TRBJ1-6; D is unclear. The length of the CDR3 is 15 residues. The V end lost 5 bases, the J end lost 7 bases, and 15 bases lay between the germline ends. The germline gives CDR1 SGHVS, CDR2 FNYEAQ.

This clonotype showed up many times. The rearrangement links TRBV12-3 or TRBV12-4 to TRBJ1-3; D is ambiguous. The ends were cut back, 1 base at V and 8 bases at J, with 12 bases in the middle. This CDR3 is 14 amino acids long. CDR3 protein: CASSLGRAPDTIYF. The CDR3 DNA reads TGTGCCAGCAGTTTAGGAAGAGCCCCCGACACCATATATTTT.

The sample holds a few counts of this clonotype. The V and J genes are TRBV5-1 and TRBJ1-1; the D is unclear. V was cut by 6 bases and J by 3 bases, with 15 bases left in between. The CDR3 length is 14 residues. CDR1 SGHRS and CDR2 YFSETQ come from the germline V gene. The chain's CDR3 is CASNPKGKDTEAFF. CDR3 bases: TGCGCCAGCAACCCCAAGGGCAAGGACACTGAAGCTTTCTTT.

This clonotype was picked up a small number of times. The V gene is TRBV14, the J gene TRBJ2-3; weak D call: TRBD1 (5 bases). Trimming cost V 3 bases and J 1 base, with 14 bases left between them. Germline V lookup: CDR1 SGHDN, CDR2 FVKESK. This CDR3 region has 16 residues. The CDR3 DNA reads as TGTGCCAGCAGCCAGGATTTTGGGGCAGGCACAGATACGCAGTATTTT. Translated, it gives CASSQDFGAGTDTQYF.

This clonotype was counted ten times or more. The chain carries TRBV3-1 and TRBJ1-2; tentative D call: TRBD1 (6 bases). Trimming took off 1 base at V and 5 bases at J, with 14 bases between the two ends. The CDR3 runs 15 residues. Germline V gene lookup returns CDR1 LGHDT and CDR2 YNNKEL (reference sequence). The CDR3 is CASSQAGGDKYGYTF. CDR3 in DNA: TGTGCCAGCAGCCAAGCGGGGGGGGACAAATATGGCTACACCTTC.

This clonotype was seen repeatedly, ten times or more. J is TRBJ1-5 and V is TRBV20-1; 9 positions match TRBD1. V gave up 0 bases and J gave up 4 bases; unmatched junction bases: 7. The CDR3 is 16 amino acids. The V gene's germline CDR1 is DFQATT and CDR2 SNEGSKA (reference sequence). This chain's CDR3 is CSARDGGQGINQPQHF. The CDR3 coding sequence is TGCAGTGCTAGAGATGGTGGACAGGGGATTAATCAGCCCCAGCATTTT.

A few counts support this clonotype. The chain joins TRBV6-2 or TRBV6-3 to TRBJ1-3; the D is unclear. CDR1 and CDR2 (germline): MNHEY, SVGEGT. This CDR3 contains 14 residues. The V end lost 2 bases, the J end lost 0 bases, and 5 bases lay between the germline ends. CDR3 sequence (DNA): TGTGCCAGCAGTTACGTCCGCTCTGGAAACACCATATATTTT. Amino acid sequence: CASSYVRSGNTIYF.

This clonotype was counted ten times or more. The V and J genes are TRBV7-8 and TRBJ2-4; a possible D gene is TRBD2 (5 bases). The V and J ends lost 1 base and 3 bases respectively, with 10 bases between them. From germline, CDR1 is SGHVS and CDR2 FQNEAQ. This CDR3 comprises 15 residues. The CDR3 region has the DNA TGTGCCAGCAGCTTAGAAGTGGGGAGCAAAAACATTCAGTACTTC. As protein: CASSLEVGSKNIQYF.

This clonotype was counted many times. The chain recombines TRBV19 with TRBJ1-1, with a weak D call TRBD1 (6 bases). The germline gives CDR1 LNHDA, CDR2 SQIVND (reference sequence). The CDR3 sequence is 12 residues long. Trimming shortened V by 6 bases and J by 5 bases, and 10 bases separated the two germline ends. CDR3 DNA: TGTGCCAGTAGAACACAGGGAACTGAAGCTTTCTTT. It translates to CASRTQGTEAFF. The variable domain in full, completed from reference TRBV19 and TRBJ1-1, reads DGGITQSPKYLFRKEGQNVTLSCEQNLNHDAMYWYRQDPGQGLRLIYYSQIVNDFQKGDIAEGYSVSREKKESFPLTVTSAQKNPTAFYLCASRTQGTEAFFGQGTRLTVV.

The chain joins TRBV7-2 to TRBJ1-1, with D maybe TRBD1 (5 bases). The V and J ends lost 0 bases and 7 bases respectively, with 6 bases between them. Germline CDR1 reads SGHTA; CDR2 reads FQGNSA. This CDR3 contains 12 residues. In DNA form, the CDR3 reads TGTGCCAGCAGCTTAGCGCAGGGTGAAGCTTTCTTT. Its protein is CASSLAQGEAFF.

The V gene is TRBV7-8, the J gene TRBJ2-2; no firm D call. Trimming shortened V by 1 base and J by 0 bases, and 9 bases separated the two germline ends. The CDR3 spans 16 residues. Germline V lookup: CDR1 SGHVS, CDR2 FQNEAQ. This chain's CDR3 is CASSLVVTSNTGELFF. The CDR3 DNA reads TGTGCCAGCAGCTTAGTAGTGACCTCGAACACCGGGGAGCTGTTTTTT.

This clonotype was picked up many times. This chain links TRBV11-2 with TRBJ2-2; no firm D call. CDR1 is SGHAT, CDR2 FQNNGV, per germline. The V end lost 3 bases, the J end lost 0 bases, and 8 bases lay between the germline ends. The CDR3 contains 15 residues. The CDR3 DNA reads as TGTGCCAGCAGCTTGGTCCCGACGAACACCGGGGAGCTGTTTTTT. Its translation is CASSLVPTNTGELFF.

Ten or more counts support this clonotype. This rearrangement joins TRBV25-1 to TRBJ1-1; D not certain. V was pared by 7 bases and J by 0 bases, with 12 bases between. Germline CDR1 MGHDK, CDR2 SYGVNS. The CDR3 sequence is 14 residues long. CDR3 loop: CASNLDGVNTEAFF. The CDR3 DNA sequence: TGTGCCAGCAACCTCGACGGGGTGAACACTGAAGCTTTCTTT.

This clonotype was recorded many times. The chain carries TRBV7-2 and TRBJ2-3; 9 bases agree with TRBD1. The CDR3 loop spans 14 amino acids. Germline V gene lookup returns CDR1 SGHTA and CDR2 FQGNSA. Trimming took 7 bases from V and 4 from J; bases not matched to a gene: 6. The CDR3 coding sequence is TGTGCCAGCACCACGGGACAGGGCCCAGATACGCAGTATTTT. It translates to CASTTGQGPDTQYF.

This clonotype appeared a few times. The chain is built from TRBV4-1 and TRBJ1-5, with a possible D match to TRBD1 (5 bases). The CDR3 is made up of 14 amino acids. V was clipped by 0 bases and J by 6 bases, with 9 bases between them. Looked up from germline, CDR1 is MGHRA and CDR2 is YSYEKL. The CDR3: CASSQDSGVQPQHF. In DNA form, the CDR3 reads TGCGCCAGCAGCCAAGATTCGGGGGTTCAGCCCCAGCATTTT.

This clonotype came up many times. V is TRBV30 and J is TRBJ2-2; D unresolved. Germline V lookup: CDR1 GTSNPN, CDR2 SVGIG (reference sequence). V lost 0 bases to trimming and J lost 5 bases, with 10 bases between them. The CDR3 sequence is 14 residues long. The CDR3 region has the DNA TGTGCCTGGAGTGTAACGTTGGGAACCGGGGAGCTGTTTTTT. It yields the protein CAWSVTLGTGELFF.

The chain is built from TRBV19 and TRBJ1-1; D possibly corresponds to TRBD1 (5 bases). There are 15 residues in the CDR3. Germline V gene sequence: CDR1 LNHDA, CDR2 SQIVND (reference sequence). V gave up 3 bases and J gave up 0 bases, with 11 bases separating them. Here the CDR3 reads CASSIRGPMNTEAFF. CDR3 DNA: TGTGCCAGTAGTATCCGGGGACCAATGAACACTGAAGCTTTCTTT.

Here the CDR3 DNA reads TGTGCCAGCAGTTACTGGGGCGGACAGCAGTACTTC. This encodes CASSYWGGQQYF. The chain has TRBV6-2 or TRBV6-3 and TRBJ2-7; D perhaps matches TRBD1 (5 bases). Looked up from germline, CDR1 is MNHEY and CDR2 is SVGEGT. The CDR3 length is 12 residues. V shed 1 base and J shed 8 bases, with 9 bases lying between them.

The chain recombines TRBV20-1 with TRBJ2-5; no definite D call. The CDR3 is made up of 11 amino acids. Germline V lookup: CDR1 DFQATT, CDR2 SNEGSKA (reference sequence). V dropped 7 bases and J dropped 5 bases, with 11 bases sitting between them. This chain's CDR3 is CSVTSPETQYF. CDR3 in DNA: TGCAGTGTTACCAGTCCCGAGACCCAGTACTTC.

In this sample, this clonotype turned up many times. The chain uses TRBV7-2 and TRBJ2-1; 9 bases align to TRBD2. The CDR3 loop spans 14 amino acids. V lost 7 bases and J lost 8; bases outside the gene matches: 9. The germline CDR1 and CDR2 sequences are SGHTA and FQGNSA. The CDR3 is CASKPGLARHEQFF. CDR3 in DNA: TGTGCCAGCAAACCGGGACTAGCACGACATGAGCAGTTCTTC.